Shown below are 21 T cell receptor beta chains from a single sample sequenced in a study of T cell changes during pregnancy in multiple sclerosis. Assay: immunoSEQ multiplex PCR; the TCRdb copy retains only in-frame clones and omits some. Here the sample spans tens of thousands of clones, 75% to 90% being singletons. The specimen comprised peripheral blood, sampled in the first trimester of pregnancy. The receptor set was obtained from a female donor in good health, enrolled as a control in a pregnancy study.

V is TRBV2 and J is TRBJ2-1, with D tentatively TRBD2 (7 bases). V lost 7 bases, J lost 9 bases, and 25 bases lay in between. Germline V gene lookup returns CDR1 SNHLY and CDR2 FYNNEI. The CDR3 sequence is 16 residues long. The CDR3 bases are TGTGCCAGCACCTCGAGGGGCGGGGGCAACTGGGGTGAGCAGTTCTTC. Translated: CASTSRGGGNWGEQFF.

The V gene is TRBV19, the J gene TRBJ2-7; 8 positions match TRBD2. The CDR3 contains 15 residues. Germline V gene sequence: CDR1 LNHDA, CDR2 SQIVND (reference sequence). The V and J ends lost 7 bases and 5 bases, in that order; junction bases with no gene match: 13. CDR3: CASKRPGGEANEQYF. CDR3 in DNA: TGTGCCAGTAAGCGCCCGGGAGGGGAAGCTAACGAGCAGTACTTC.

This clone was recorded a few times. The chain links TRBV7-9 to TRBJ1-4; TRBD1 matches 7 bases. Trimming removed 8 bases from V and 5 bases from J; junction bases left unmatched: 8. The V gene's germline CDR1 is SEHNR and CDR2 FQNEAQ (reference sequence). This CDR3 contains 14 residues. CDR3: CASGRTGRNEKLFF. The CDR3 DNA sequence: TGTGCCAGCGGTCGGACAGGCCGAAATGAAAAACTGTTTTTT.

The genes are TRBV6-5 and TRBJ1-2, with 10 nucleotides matching TRBD1. V trimming: 6 bases; J trimming: 7 bases; junction bases outside the gene matches: 5. Germline V gene data show CDR1 as MNHEY and CDR2 as SVGAGI. The CDR3 extends over 13 amino acids. Here the CDR3 DNA reads TGTGCCAGCAGACGACAGGGGGCGAGTGGCTACACCTTC. As protein: CASRRQGASGYTF.

V is TRBV18 and J is TRBJ1-5, with D perhaps matching TRBD1 (5 bases). V was pared by 3 bases and J by 6 bases, with 9 bases between. The CDR3 runs to 13 residues. Germline-derived CDR1 and CDR2 are KGHSH and LQKENI. The CDR3 is CASSPGGGQPQHF. The CDR3 region has the DNA TGTGCCAGCTCACCGGGGGGTGGTCAGCCCCAGCATTTT.

This clone was counted once. DNA of the CDR3: TGCAGCGTTGAAACGACGTCAGGAGGGTCGTATGGCTACACCTTC. This gives the protein CSVETTSGGSYGYTF. The chain is built from TRBV29-1 and TRBJ1-2; D gene unclear. This CDR3 has 15 amino acids. Germline V lookup: CDR1 SQVTM, CDR2 ANQGSEA. V lost 2 bases, J lost 5 bases, and 18 bases lay in between.

The V gene is TRBV28, the J gene TRBJ1-2, with D unclear. The V and J ends lost 3 bases and 7 bases respectively, with 12 bases between them. From germline, CDR1 is MDHEN and CDR2 SYDVKM. The CDR3 consists of 13 residues. Written as DNA, the CDR3 is TGTGCCAGCAGTTTTTGGTCCGGGTTTGGCTACACCTTC. It codes for CASSFWSGFGYTF.

This rearrangement joins TRBV29-1 to TRBJ2-7; tentative D call: TRBD1 (6 bases). Germline CDR1 reads SQVTM; CDR2 reads ANQGSEA. The CDR3 has 12 amino acids. Trimming took 6 bases from V and 2 from J, leaving 11 bases between them. The CDR3, as DNA: TGCAGCGTCTTAACAGGGACCTACGAGCAGTACTTC. Amino acids: CSVLTGTYEQYF.

The sample holds a few counts of this clone. V is TRBV14 and J is TRBJ2-7, with D perhaps TRBD2 (5 bases). This CDR3 is 13 amino acids long. The V gene's germline CDR1 is SGHDN and CDR2 FVKESK. The V end lost 1 base, the J end lost 4 bases, and 8 bases lay between the germline ends. The CDR3 region is CASSQARGYEQYF. For the CDR3, the DNA is TGTGCCAGCAGCCAAGCTCGGGGTTACGAGCAGTACTTC.

This clone was seen a single time. The gene calls are TRBV29-1 and TRBJ1-2; 7 bases are a match to TRBD1. J gave up 4 bases and V 6 bases, and 8 bases lay outside the gene matches. The CDR3 has 13 residues. Germline lookup yields CDR1 SQVTM and CDR2 ANQGSEA. In DNA form, the CDR3 reads TGCAGCGTCCGCGCTACAGGGGTCTATGGCTACACCTTC. As protein: CSVRATGVYGYTF.

The J gene is TRBJ2-2, the V gene TRBV7-2, with 12 positions matching TRBD2. Germline V gene data show CDR1 as SGHTA and CDR2 as FQGNSA. This CDR3 has 15 amino acids. V gave up 6 bases and J gave up 6 bases; unmatched junction bases: 5. The CDR3 reads CASRPTSGSAGELFF. In DNA form, the CDR3 reads TGTGCCAGCAGGCCGACTAGCGGGAGTGCCGGGGAGCTGTTTTTT.

V gene TRBV7-9 combines with J gene TRBJ2-7; 8 nucleotides line up with TRBD2. The ends lost 4 bases at V and 2 bases at J; junction bases unmatched: 7. The length of the CDR3 is 15 residues. The germline gives CDR1 SEHNR, CDR2 FQNEAQ (reference sequence). The CDR3 nucleotides read TGTGCCAGCAGCTATCAGCGGGGGAAAACCTACGAGCAGTACTTC. Its translation: CASSYQRGKTYEQYF.

The chain employs TRBV5-4 and TRBJ2-2; 10 nucleotides match TRBD1. V dropped 3 bases and J dropped 6; count of bases not matched to a gene: 8. The length of the CDR3 is 16 residues. Germline CDR1 is SGHNT and CDR2 is YYREEE (reference sequence). The chain's CDR3 is CASSWGGQGFPGELFF. The CDR3 coding sequence is TGTGCCAGCAGCTGGGGGGGACAGGGGTTCCCCGGGGAGCTGTTTTTT.

This chain joins TRBV19 and TRBJ2-2, with D possibly TRBD2 on 6 matching bases. The CDR3 extends over 16 amino acids. V was shortened by 0 bases and J by 0 bases, with 8 bases between the two germline ends. The germline gives CDR1 LNHDA, CDR2 SQIVND (reference sequence). CDR3 in DNA: TGTGCCAGTAGTATAGAAGGAGGGTCGAACACCGGGGAGCTGTTTTTT. Translated: CASSIEGGSNTGELFF.

The V call is TRBV10-1, the J call TRBJ1-1; 7 bases are shared with TRBD1. V dropped 8 bases and J dropped 4; count of bases not matched to a gene: 7. The CDR3 length is 13 residues. Germline CDR1 reads WNHNN; CDR2 reads SYGVQD (reference sequence). In nucleotides, the CDR3 is TGCGCCAGCCAGACAGGGAAGGGCACTGAAGCTTTCTTT. It translates to CASQTGKGTEAFF.

The chain is built from TRBV28 and TRBJ2-7; TRBD1 agrees at 7 bases. Germline-derived CDR1 and CDR2 are MDHEN and SYDVKM. V trimming: 7 bases; J trimming: 3 bases; junction bases outside the gene matches: 9. The CDR3 has 14 residues. In DNA, the CDR3 is TGTGCCAGCACCCTTCTGGGACAGATCTACGAGCAGTACTTC. This codes for CASTLLGQIYEQYF.

The chain has TRBV2 and TRBJ2-6; 11 bases are shared with TRBD2. J was trimmed by 1 base and V by 7 bases; bases with no gene match: 6. From germline, CDR1 is SNHLY and CDR2 FYNNEI. The CDR3 sequence is 17 residues long. The CDR3 DNA is TGTGCCAGCACCCCTAGCGGGGGGTTGTCTGGGGCCAACGTCCTGACTTTC. This codes for CASTPSGGLSGANVLTF. The full variable domain, its missing parts supplied by reference TRBV2 and TRBJ2-6, is EPEVTQTPSHQVTQMGQEVILRCVPISNHLYFYWYRQILGQKVEFLVSFYNNEISEKSEIFDDQFSVERPDGSNFTLKIRSTKLEDSAMYFCASTPSGGLSGANVLTFGAGSRLTVL.

The V gene is TRBV7-6, the J gene TRBJ2-2, with 8 bases aligning to TRBD2. The CDR3 runs 17 residues. Germline loops: CDR1 SGHVS, CDR2 FNYEAQ. Trimming removed 5 bases from V and 5 bases from J; junction bases left unmatched: 13. As DNA, the CDR3 is TGTGCCAGCAGCCCAGACCGCGGGGCGGGGGGTACCGGGGAGCTGTTTTTT. It encodes CASSPDRGAGGTGELFF.

The genes are TRBV11-2 and TRBJ1-1; perhaps TRBD1 as D (5 bases). CDR3 length: 14 amino acids. V was cut by 1 base and J by 7 bases, with 13 bases left in between. Germline V gene lookup returns CDR1 SGHAT and CDR2 FQNNGV. CDR3 bases: TGTGCCAGCAGCTTAGTTCGCAGGGTTAATGAAGCTTTCTTT. This gives the protein CASSLVRRVNEAFF.

This clone was counted a single time. This rearrangement joins TRBV4-3 to TRBJ2-3, with D possibly being TRBD2 (7 bases). V was shortened by 1 base and J by 5 bases, with 13 bases between the two germline ends. The CDR3 length is 15 residues. Germline-derived CDR1 and CDR2 are LGHNA and YSLEER. CDR3 sequence (DNA): TGCGCCAGCAGCCAAGTCCGGGGGGCCGGAGATACGCAGTATTTT. This sequence encodes CASSQVRGAGDTQYF.

The J gene is TRBJ2-3, the V gene TRBV11-2, with 11 bases aligning to TRBD2. Germline V lookup: CDR1 SGHAT, CDR2 FQNNGV. This CDR3 is built from 17 residues. Losses at the gene ends were 3 bases for V and 3 bases for J; bases not matched to a gene: 8. The CDR3 DNA is TGTGCCAGCAGCTTTAGCGGGGGGGCCGTTAGGACAGATACGCAGTATTTT. Amino acid sequence: CASSFSGGAVRTDTQYF.